The subject of this entry is one TCR beta chain. The data originate from a study of T-cell reconstitution after alpha-beta-depleted transplantation in children. Unique molecular identifiers tagged the TCRbeta library. One entry per CDR3 protein results from TCRdb running MiXCR on the PCR reads. The profile covers some 590,000 distinct CDR3 sequences, with 10% appearing a single time and 4% to 5% taken by the ten largest. Trimming removed 1 base from V and 1 base from J, with 13 bases in between. CDR3 size: 16 residues. Germline CDR1 and CDR2: SGDLS and YYNGEE. The starting material was PBMCs from the stem cell graft donor, obtained from the stem cell graft. The V and J genes are TRBV9 and TRBJ2-3; tentatively, D is TRBD1 (7 bases). The clonotype comes from a human donor who donated a stem cell graft to a child with acute myeloid leukemia. CDR3 DNA: TGTGCCAGCAGCGTACAGGGGGGATTTGGCACAGATACGCAGTATTTT. This gives the protein CASSVQGGFGTDTQYF.